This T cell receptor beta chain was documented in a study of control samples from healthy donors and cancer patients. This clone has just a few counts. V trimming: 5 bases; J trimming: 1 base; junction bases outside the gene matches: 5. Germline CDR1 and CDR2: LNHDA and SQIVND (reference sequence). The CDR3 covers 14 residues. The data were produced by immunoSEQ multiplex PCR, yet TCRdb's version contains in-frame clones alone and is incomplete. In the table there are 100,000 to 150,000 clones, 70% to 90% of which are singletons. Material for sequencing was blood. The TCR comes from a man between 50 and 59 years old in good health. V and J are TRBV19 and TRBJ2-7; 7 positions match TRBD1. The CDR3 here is CASSSTGLSYEQYF. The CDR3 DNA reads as TGTGCCAGTAGTTCGACAGGGTTATCCTACGAGCAGTACTTC.